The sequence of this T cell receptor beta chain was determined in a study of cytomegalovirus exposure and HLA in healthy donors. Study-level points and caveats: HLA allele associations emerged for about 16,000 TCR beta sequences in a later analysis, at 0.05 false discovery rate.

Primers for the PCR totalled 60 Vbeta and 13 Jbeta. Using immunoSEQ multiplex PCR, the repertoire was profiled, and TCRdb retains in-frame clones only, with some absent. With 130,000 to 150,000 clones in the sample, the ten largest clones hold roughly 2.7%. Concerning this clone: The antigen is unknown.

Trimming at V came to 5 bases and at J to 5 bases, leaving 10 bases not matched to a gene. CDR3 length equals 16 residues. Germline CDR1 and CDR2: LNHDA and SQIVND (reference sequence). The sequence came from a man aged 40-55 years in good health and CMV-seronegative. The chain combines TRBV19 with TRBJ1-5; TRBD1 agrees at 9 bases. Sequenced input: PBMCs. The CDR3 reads CASSPWTGASYQPQHF. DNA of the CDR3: TGTGCCAGTAGTCCCTGGACAGGGGCCTCTTATCAGCCCCAGCATTTT.